This T cell receptor beta chain comes out of a study of response to subunit inactivated influenza vaccine. General observations from the study: There was a suggestion from the authors that each seasonal influenza vaccination recruits few new T cells.

Germline V gives CDR1 ENHRY, CDR2 SYGVKD. CDR3 length: 15 residues. V lost 5 bases, J lost 2 bases, and 2 bases stayed unmatched. Using its own MiXCR run on the RT-PCR reads, TCRdb lists one record per CDR3 protein. The sample lists fewer than 600,000 distinct CDR3 sequences, approximately 7.8% occurring once. A note on this clonotype: As yet, its antigen is unknown.

This sequence originates from a man aged 50-75 years who received an inactivated influenza vaccine. Here the sequenced sample was PBMCs from blood, taken about 24 months after vaccination. The V call is TRBV10-3, the J call TRBJ2-2; 10 bases agree with TRBD1. This chain's CDR3 is CAISRQGANTGELFF. The CDR3 DNA reads as TGTGCCATCAGTAGACAGGGGGCTAACACCGGGGAGCTGTTTTTT.